This TCR beta chain was recorded in a study of blood T cell repertoires in COVID-19. Turning to the study itself: Samples representing acute and convalescent COVID-19 were sourced from the United States, Italy and Spain. PBMCs, B-cell-depleted T cells, or T cells provided the cDNA or gDNA that made up the material.

Per the authors' pipeline: Nucleated cell number was recorded as an estimate derived from reference gene primer amplification. TCRdb keeps only in-frame clones here, not all; method: immunoSEQ multiplex PCR. The DNA was the basis for D and trimming; V, J and clone size are from that table. The data show 200,000 to 300,000 clones, with around 80% seen just once and 4.2% held by the top ten. The TCR originated in a man aged 60-69 years with acute or convalescent COVID-19. Sequenced: peripheral blood.

CDR3 DNA sequence: TGCAGTGCTAGTCGTCAGCGAGGGGAGCAGTACTTC. It encodes CSASRQRGEQYF. This rearrangement joins TRBV20-1 to TRBJ2-7; D is possibly TRBD2 (5 bases). Germline CDR1 reads DFQATT; CDR2 reads SNEGSKA (reference sequence). The CDR3 is 12 residues long. V lost 3 bases and J 7 bases, leaving 13 bases between the germline ends.